This note documents a single TCR beta chain sequence. Its antigen target is currently unknown. There are no base qualities to consult, and no much larger clone falls within one base. V lost 5 bases and J lost 3 bases; the stretch between them is 11 bases long. CDR1 is given as SGHKS and CDR2 as YYEKEE, both from the germline V gene (reference sequence). The CDR3 spans 13 residues, from the cysteine through the phenylalanine. Only the CDR3 DNA is retained, 39 bases long and in frame from the first base. TCRbeta CDR3 regions were amplified from genomic DNA using the immunoSEQ Assay, a bias-controlled multiplex PCR. From the authors' description of their analysis: The number of nucleated cells in each sample was estimated by amplification of reference gene primers within the assay. To quantify the absolute abundance of each unique TCRbeta CDR3 rearrangement, sequence reads were collapsed and filtered. For each sample, productive Simpson clonality was calculated as the square root of Simpson's diversity index over productive rearrangements. Not all clones reach the TCRdb copy of this immuneACCESS table, which keeps in-frame sequences only. Checked studies attribute under half of the gap to unresolved V genes and leave the rest unexplained. V and J calls and clone size are copied from that table; D and trimming were computed from the DNA. The sample yields 150,000 to 200,000 clones; over 75% were counted once. The ten largest make up roughly 10% of the sample.

The data derive from a study of blood T cell repertoires in COVID-19 (dated by TCRdb to the early 2020s). Regarding the complete study: Samples covering the acute and convalescent phases of COVID-19 were provided by collaborators in the United States, Italy and Spain. The repertoires were released in a freely available public database meant as a resource for research on the immune response to SARS-CoV-2. Sample metadata almost always included a de-identified subject ID, COVID-19 status, age in years and sex. The prospective study material was composed of cDNA or gDNA derived from T cells, B-cell-depleted T cells, or PBMCs. HLA class I and class II types, where available, came from metadata supplied by the sample provider rather than from assay-based typing. Subjects who had been exposed to COVID-19, were actively infected with it, or had recovered from it provided the deeply sampled blood TCRbeta repertoires that made up the dataset. Samples were obtained from the ongoing ImmuneRACE study (first 160 participants) and from over 1,000 subjects provided by 6 global collaborators.

Broad study findings and their caveats: The quantity of clinical and demographic metadata differed by source and by participant and was supplied without curation.

In the prospective study, participants were roughly 18 to 100 years old, resided in about two dozen geographic areas of the United States, and were enrolled through a virtual design. Cohort assignment in the prospective study relied on participant-reported clinical history from a screening survey and a study questionnaire. ImmuneRACE Cohort 3 recovered participants were defined by two consecutive negative NP/OP PCR tests, healthcare professional clearance, or symptom resolution. In the prospective study, mobile phlebotomists collected whole blood, serum and a nasopharyngeal or oropharyngeal swab from each participant. Over a 2-month period, participants in the prospective study had the option of providing additional blood draws and questionnaires. Before DNA extraction, blood samples from the prospective study were shipped at room temperature or frozen.

This TCR was recovered from a woman aged 18-35 years who had recovered from COVID-19. The specimen sequenced was PBMCs or T cells enriched from blood (not recorded which). The V and J segments used are TRBV5-5 and TRBJ1-1, with no D gene named confidently. The CDR3 region: CASSLTSDTEAFF. The DNA sequence reads TGTGCCAGCAGTTTAACAAGTGACACTGAAGCTTTCTTT.